This T cell receptor (beta chain) was profiled in a study of T cell changes during pregnancy in multiple sclerosis. Germline trimming cut 6 bases from V and 2 bases from J; bases unmatched to any gene: 4. This CDR3 spans 15 amino acids. Germline CDR1 LNHDA, CDR2 SQIVND (reference sequence). Libraries were prepared by immunoSEQ multiplex PCR; TCRdb keeps only in-frame clonotypes and omits some of them. This repertoire shows 120,000 or so clones, approximately 93% found once; its top ten account for roughly 6.2%. This rearrangement joins TRBV19 to TRBJ2-2; 9 nucleotides align to TRBD1. This clonotype was obtained from a female donor with multiple sclerosis, enrolled in a pregnancy study. Sample: peripheral blood, taken before pregnancy. The CDR3 bases are TGTGCCAGTAGACGGGGACAGGGAAACACCGGGGAGCTGTTTTTT. Translation: CASRRGQGNTGELFF.